The clone carrying this T cell receptor beta chain was observed many times. The data were obtained in a study of T-cell reconstitution after alpha-beta-depleted transplantation in children. Unique molecular identifiers were used to barcode this TCRbeta library. TCRdb redid the calling of the PCR reads with MiXCR, one entry per CDR3 protein. This sample has around 380,000 distinct CDR3 sequences, with about a tenth found just once. This CDR3 region has 13 residues. Between the trimmed V and J ends, which lost 2 bases and 6 bases, there was a span of 9 bases. Germline V CDR1 and CDR2: SGHTA, FQGNSA. The chain uses TRBV7-2 and TRBJ2-3; D uncertain. Specimen: PBMCs from the stem cell graft donor, collected from the stem cell graft. This clonotype originated in a human donor who donated a stem cell graft to a child with acute myeloid leukemia. Written as DNA, the CDR3 is TGTGCCAGCAGCTTAAGGGATTCGGATACGCAGTATTTT. It specifies CASSLRDSDTQYF.